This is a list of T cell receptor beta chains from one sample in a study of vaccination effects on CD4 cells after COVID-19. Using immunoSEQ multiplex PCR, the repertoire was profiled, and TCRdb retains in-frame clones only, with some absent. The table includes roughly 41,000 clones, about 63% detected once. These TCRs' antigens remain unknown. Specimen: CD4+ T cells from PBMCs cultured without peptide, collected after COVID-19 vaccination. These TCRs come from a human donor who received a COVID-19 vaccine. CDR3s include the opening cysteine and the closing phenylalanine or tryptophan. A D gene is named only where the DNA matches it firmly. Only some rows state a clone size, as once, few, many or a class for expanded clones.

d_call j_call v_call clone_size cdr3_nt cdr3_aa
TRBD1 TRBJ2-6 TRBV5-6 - TGTGCCAGCAGCCGAACCGGGACAGGGATCTTAGATGGGGCCAACGTCCTGACTTTC CASSRTGTGILDGANVLTF
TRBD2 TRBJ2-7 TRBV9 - TGTGCCAGCAGCGTAGAACTTTCAGCGGGAGGTTTCGAGCAGTACTTC CASSVELSAGGFEQYF
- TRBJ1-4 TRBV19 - TGTGCCACAGGAAGGGACAAGGATGAAAAACTGTTTTTT CATGRDKDEKLFF
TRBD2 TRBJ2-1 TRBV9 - TGTGCCAGCAGCGAGACGATTGGGACTAGCGGGAGGGCCGATGAGCAGTTCTTC CASSETIGTSGRADEQFF
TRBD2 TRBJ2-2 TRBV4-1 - TGCGCCAGCAGCCAAGAGACTAGCGGGGGGGGAAGGACCGGGGAGCTGTTTTTT CASSQETSGGGRTGELFF
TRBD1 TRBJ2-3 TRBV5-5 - TGTGCCAGCAGCTTAAAAGGACAGGGTTTGAGCACAGATACGCAGTATTTT CASSLKGQGLSTDTQYF
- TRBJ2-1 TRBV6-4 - TGTGCCAGCAGTGACTCGGAGGGGGGATCCCCGAGGCGGGGCCACTCCTACAATGAGCAGTTCTTC CASSDSEGGSPRRGHSYNEQFF
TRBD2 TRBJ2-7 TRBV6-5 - TGTGCCAGCAGTTCCTCAGCGGGATACGAGCAGTACTTC CASSSSAGYEQYF
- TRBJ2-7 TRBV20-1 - TGCAGTGCTAGATACAACTACGAGCAGTACTTC CSARYNYEQYF
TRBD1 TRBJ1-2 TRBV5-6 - TGTGCCAGCAGCTTGCTAACAGGGGTAATATCGAATGGCTACACCTTC CASSLLTGVISNGYTF
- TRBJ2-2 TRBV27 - TGTGCCAGCAATTTCCAACCGCGGCACAACACCGGGGAGCTGTTTTTT CASNFQPRHNTGELFF
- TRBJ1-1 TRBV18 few TGTGCCAGCTCACCAGGGCCCGGCAGGGAGGCTTTCTTT CASSPGPGREAFF
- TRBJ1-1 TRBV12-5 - TGTGCTAGTGGTTTGGTATTGAACACTGAAGCTTTCTTT CASGLVLNTEAFF
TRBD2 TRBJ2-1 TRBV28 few TGTGCCAGCAGTTTTTCCCCGGGGAGGGAGGGGTTCAATGAGCAGTTCTTC CASSFSPGREGFNEQFF
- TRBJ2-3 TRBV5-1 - TGCGCCAGCAGCTTGGGAACTCTATCTAGCACAGATACGCAGTATTTT CASSLGTLSSTDTQYF
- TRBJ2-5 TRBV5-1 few TGCGCCAGCAGCCAGGAACGAGAGACCCAGTACTTC CASSQERETQYF
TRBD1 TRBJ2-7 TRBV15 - TGTGCCACCAGCTCCCCCCCGGGACAGCATCTCGGTGTAACCTACGAGCAGTACTTC CATSSPPGQHLGVTYEQYF
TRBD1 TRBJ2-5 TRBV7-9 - TGTGCCAGCAGTTGGACAGGGCGAGAGACCCAGTACTTC CASSWTGRETQYF
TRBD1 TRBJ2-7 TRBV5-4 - TGTGCCAGCAGCCCACGGACAGGGGATTACGAGCAGTACTTC CASSPRTGDYEQYF